In its sample, the clone carrying this T cell receptor beta chain was seen a few times. CDR1 and CDR2 from the germline V gene are DFQATT and SNEGSKA (reference sequence). This CDR3 spans 14 amino acids. Germline trimming cut 8 bases from V and 4 bases from J; bases unmatched to any gene: 8. One entry per CDR3 protein, called by TCRdb with MiXCR from the RT-PCR reads. The data hold about 700,000 distinct CDR3 sequences, with 14% observed a single time. This clonotype was obtained from a female donor in good health, serving as a healthy control. Sequenced: memory CD4+ T cells from blood. The chain uses TRBV20-1 and TRBJ2-1, with 10 bases lining up with TRBD2. CDR3 nucleotides: TGCAGTTCGTTAGCGGGAGGTTCTTACAATGAGCAGTTCTTC. It codes for CSSLAGGSYNEQFF.